The next 7 T cell receptor beta chains were all read from a single sample in a study of T-cell memory formation after mild COVID-19. TCRdb ran MiXCR on the 5' RACE reads and lists one entry per CDR3 protein. The sample lists roughly 550,000 distinct CDR3 sequences, over 20% occurring once. The sequenced sample consisted of PBMCs or a T cell subset sorted from them (not recorded which). These receptors were collected from an adult woman who had mild COVID-19 (a few samples of this study predate the infection). Cell type and time point are not known.

This chain uses TRBV13 with TRBJ2-2; weak D call: TRBD1 (5 bases). Between the trimmed V and J ends, which lost 5 bases and 5 bases, there was a span of 21 bases. Germline V lookup: CDR1 PRHDT, CDR2 FYEKMQ (reference sequence). CDR3 length equals 17 residues. The CDR3 spells CASSRPDRAVGTGELFF. In DNA form, the CDR3 reads TGTGCCAGCAGCCGACCCGACAGAGCCGTTGGGACCGGGGAGCTGTTTTTT.

The chain has TRBV7-6 and TRBJ2-7, with D perhaps TRBD2 (6 bases). This CDR3 region has 14 residues. V was pared by 4 bases and J by 6 bases, with 16 bases between. Germline V gene sequence: CDR1 SGHVS, CDR2 FNYEAQ. The CDR3 region has the DNA TGTGCCAGCAGCTCGTTTCCGGGAGCCCTCGAGCAGTACTTC. Amino acid sequence: CASSSFPGALEQYF. Complete variable domain (other parts from reference TRBV7-6 and TRBJ2-7): GAGVSQSPRYKVTKRGQDVALRCDPISGHVSLYWYRQALGQGPEFLTYFNYEAQQDKSGLPNDRFSAERPEGSISTLTIQRTEQRDSAMYRCASSSFPGALEQYFGPGTRLTVT.

Notes on this clonotype: A junction boundary mismatches the germline segment, possibly from a read error. The V gene is TRBV7-2, the J gene TRBJ1-5, with D unresolved. CDR3 length: 15 amino acids. Germline assignment: CDR1 SGHTA and CDR2 FQGNSA. The CDR3 protein is CASSVAVNSNQPQHF. CDR3 bases: TGTGCCAGCAGCGTAGCCGTCAATAGCAATCAGCCCCAGCATTTT.

This rearrangement joins TRBV5-1 to TRBJ1-5; D not certain. The CDR3 is 11 residues long. Germline V gene lookup returns CDR1 SGHRS and CDR2 YFSETQ. V dropped 4 bases and J dropped 8 bases, with 7 bases sitting between them. CDR3 residues: CASSPKEPQHF. The DNA for the CDR3 is TGCGCCAGCAGCCCGAAGGAGCCCCAGCATTTT.

This clonotype was detected a few times. The V and J genes are TRBV18 and TRBJ1-1, with unresolved D. Trimming shortened V by 6 bases and J by 3 bases, and 14 bases separated the two germline ends. Germline V gene sequence: CDR1 KGHSH, CDR2 LQKENI. The CDR3 has 14 residues. The CDR3 DNA reads as TGTGCCAGCTCGTCAAGAAACGGATACACTGAAGCTTTCTTT. Amino acid sequence: CASSSRNGYTEAFF.

V is TRBV5-1 and J is TRBJ2-1; 11 nucleotides line up with TRBD2. The CDR3 totals 16 residues. V lost 2 bases and J lost 4; bases outside the gene matches: 5. Germline-derived CDR1 and CDR2 are SGHRS and YFSETQ. CDR3 residues: CASSLTSGSLYNEQFF. As DNA, the CDR3 is TGCGCCAGCAGCTTAACTAGCGGGAGCCTGTACAATGAGCAGTTCTTC.

CDR3 sequence (DNA): TGTGCCAGCAGCCTTACCAAGTCAGGGAAAGAGACCCAGTACTTC. It codes for CASSLTKSGKETQYF. This sequence joins TRBV4-2 and TRBJ2-5, with a weak D call TRBD1 (5 bases). The CDR3 is made up of 15 amino acids. The V gene's germline CDR1 is LGHNA and CDR2 YNFKEQ. V lost 4 bases and J lost 3, with 15 bases in between.